A single sample gave rise to the 14 T cell receptor beta chains below, sequenced in a study of blood T cells in healthy people across ages. Primed by a sample-barcoded 5' primer and a J-beta primer mix, a second PCR proceeded for 7 to 11 cycles. TCRdb passed the 5' RACE reads through MiXCR, listing each CDR3 protein once. The table records around 1,100,000 distinct CDR3 sequences, more than 30% of them present only once. The specimen sequenced was blood. The receptors were sampled from a man between 18 and 29 years old in good health.

This clonotype was seen repeatedly, ten times or more. The rearrangement joins TRBV12-3 or TRBV12-4 to TRBJ1-4; no definite D call. CDR3 length equals 15 residues. V was clipped by 7 bases and J by 3 bases, with 15 bases between them. The CDR3 reads CASNPGGLANEKLFF. DNA of the CDR3: TGTGCCAGCAACCCCGGAGGGTTGGCTAATGAAAAACTGTTTTTT.

The chain joins TRBV27 to TRBJ1-4; D gene ambiguous. V was trimmed by 5 bases and J by 0 bases, leaving 4 bases between them. CDR1 MNHEY and CDR2 SMNVEV come from the germline V gene (reference sequence). The CDR3 is 13 residues long. CDR3: CASSHATNEKLFF. The CDR3 coding sequence is TGTGCCAGCAGTCACGCAACTAATGAAAAACTGTTTTTT.

This rearrangement joins TRBV12-3 or TRBV12-4 to TRBJ1-6; D remains unclear. There are 14 residues in the CDR3. V was clipped by 5 bases and J by 9 bases, with 14 bases between them. The CDR3 region has the DNA TGTGCCAGCAGTGCCGCCGGTTCGGGTTCACCCCTCCACTTT. Protein product: CASSAAGSGSPLHF.

The chain employs TRBV4-1 and TRBJ1-2; no reliable D call. Germline lookup yields CDR1 MGHRA and CDR2 YSYEKL. There are 16 residues in the CDR3. V lost 4 bases and J lost 6, with 21 bases in between. The CDR3: CASSRLHRRADHGYTF. In nucleotides, the CDR3 is TGCGCCAGCAGCCGACTGCACCGTAGGGCGGACCATGGCTACACCTTC.

This clonotype was observed a few times. The rearrangement links TRBV27 to TRBJ1-2; maybe TRBD1 (6 bases). Looked up from germline, CDR1 is MNHEY and CDR2 is SMNVEV (reference sequence). There are 15 residues in the CDR3. V lost 0 bases, J lost 0 bases, and 8 bases lay in between. The CDR3 protein is CASSLSGTSNYGYTF. Here the CDR3 DNA reads TGTGCCAGCAGTTTATCGGGGACATCTAACTATGGCTACACCTTC.

The genes are TRBV12-3 or TRBV12-4 and TRBJ2-7; possibly TRBD2 for D (6 bases). The CDR3 is made up of 15 amino acids. Trimming left V 6 bases short and J 7 bases short, with 22 bases between. CDR3 in amino acids: CASRMGRTGLNEQYF. CDR3 sequence (DNA): TGTGCCAGCAGAATGGGGAGGACTGGCCTCAATGAGCAGTACTTC.

The chain has TRBV20-1 and TRBJ2-7, with 9 nucleotides matching TRBD1. Germline CDR1 and CDR2: DFQATT and SNEGSKA (reference sequence). The CDR3 consists of 15 residues. V lost 5 bases and J lost 0; bases outside the gene matches: 8. For the CDR3, the DNA is TGCAGTGCTGGGGCCGGACAGGGGTCCTCCTACGAGCAGTACTTC. It encodes CSAGAGQGSSYEQYF.

This chain links TRBV20-1 with TRBJ1-4; D unresolved. In germline, CDR1 is DFQATT, CDR2 SNEGSKA (reference sequence). This CDR3 has 13 residues. The germline V and J ends were trimmed by 6 bases and 6 bases, with 14 bases remaining between them. CDR3 coding DNA: TGCAGTGCCTTCCGGACCCAGGATGAAAAACTGTTTTTT. Translation gives CSAFRTQDEKLFF.

This sequence joins TRBV7-2 and TRBJ1-2, with D possibly TRBD1 on 5 matching bases. The CDR3 contains 14 residues. The V and J ends lost 5 bases and 0 bases respectively, with 10 bases between them. Germline V gene lookup returns CDR1 SGHTA and CDR2 FQGNSA. The CDR3 DNA is TGTGCCAGCAGCCAGAGGACAACTAACTATGGCTACACCTTC. Translating it yields CASSQRTTNYGYTF.

This clonotype has just one count. This sequence joins TRBV29-1 and TRBJ1-1, with TRBD1 matching over 10 bases. Trimming cost V 7 bases and J 4 bases; bases outside gene matches: 6. This CDR3 has 13 residues. Germline loops: CDR1 SQVTM, CDR2 ANQGSEA. The DNA of the CDR3 is TGCAGCGCCGGGGACAGGGGCTTCACTGAAGCTTTCTTT. Translation gives CSAGDRGFTEAFF.

This sequence joins TRBV5-1 and TRBJ2-3; D remains unclear. Trimming removed 2 bases at V and 0 bases at J, with 10 bases between. This CDR3 has 15 residues. Germline CDR1 is SGHRS and CDR2 is YFSETQ. CDR3 nucleotides: TGCGCCAGCAGCTTTAAATCTGCTAGCACAGATACGCAGTATTTT. It codes for CASSFKSASTDTQYF.

This clonotype turned up a few times. The rearrangement uses TRBV29-1 and TRBJ2-2; TRBD1 agrees at 9 bases. The junction had 7 bases not matched to a gene; V was cut back by 6 bases and J by 5 bases. CDR3 length equals 14 residues. Germline V CDR1 and CDR2: SQVTM, ANQGSEA. CDR3 region: CSVEPGQGTGELFF. Written as DNA, the CDR3 is TGCAGCGTCGAGCCGGGACAGGGTACCGGGGAGCTGTTTTTT.

At least ten counts were recorded for this clonotype. The chain joins TRBV7-3 to TRBJ2-1; 7 bases are shared with TRBD1. Germline CDR1 SGHTA, CDR2 FQGTGA. The CDR3 runs 16 residues. The V segment lost 4 bases and the J segment 2 bases; nucleotides outside the gene matches: 8. This chain's CDR3 is CASSYGQANPYNEQFF. CDR3 nucleotides: TGTGCCAGCAGCTACGGACAGGCCAACCCCTACAATGAGCAGTTCTTC.

The chain has TRBV4-1 and TRBJ2-2; no firm D call. In germline, CDR1 is MGHRA, CDR2 YSYEKL. V was pared by 0 bases and J by 3 bases, with 11 bases between. The CDR3 sequence is 16 residues long. The CDR3: CASSQDRPGYTGELFF. The DNA for the CDR3 is TGCGCCAGCAGCCAAGATCGGCCCGGATACACCGGGGAGCTGTTTTTT.